The T cell receptor (beta chain) under discussion was sequenced for a study of B cell selection in AIRE deficiency. CD4+CD127+ cells were sorted as the conventional CD4 T cells. The sample holds one count of this clone. Its antigen is not identified. Measured with immunoSEQ multiplex PCR; TCRdb has only the in-frame clones, and not every one. Counted here are some 25,000 clones, 90% to 96% occurring once; the ten biggest clones make up around 0.22%. Study-wide results and caveats: Shared Treg sequences were biased toward short CDR3s with few non-templated nucleotide insertions. About 30.6% of healthy-shared Treg TCRbeta sequences appeared in patient Tconv cells. Healthy donors alone shared 31.6% of approximately 3,500 Treg sequences; patients alone more than 8.5%.

The TCR sequence derives from a human donor in good health. The sample taken for sequencing was CD4+CD127+ conventional T cells sorted from PBMCs.

CDR3 residues: CASSPNTGNSGNTIYF. The CDR3 DNA reads as TGTGCCAGCTCACCAAACACAGGCAACTCTGGAAACACCATATATTTT. V and J are TRBV18 and TRBJ1-3; possibly TRBD1 for D (5 bases). The CDR3 contains 16 residues. CDR1 is KGHSH and CDR2 is LQKENI in the germline V gene. V gave up 2 bases and J gave up 0 bases, with 11 bases separating them. The full variable domain, rest sourced from reference TRBV18 and TRBJ1-3, is NAGVMQNPRHLVRRRGQEARLRCSPMKGHSHVYWYRQLPEEGLKFMVYLQKENIIDESGMPKERFSAEFPKEGPSILRIQQVVRGDSAAYFCASSPNTGNSGNTIYFGEGSWLTVV.